Included here is one TCR beta chain sequence, with context. Its antigen is not known. The data were obtained in a study of OX40 agonist ivuxolimab in advanced cancers. General study findings and limits: CD4+ T cells averaged fewer expanded clones than CD8+ T cells.

Trimming pared 3 bases from V and 9 bases from J, leaving 18 bases between. CDR3 length: 15 residues. Germline V gene sequence: CDR1 LGHNA, CDR2 YSLEER. Some clones are missing from TCRdb's copy, which holds only in-frame ones; the method was immunoSEQ multiplex PCR. The table lists roughly 100,000 clones, about 92% of them singletons. The clonotype was recovered from an adult with an advanced solid tumor such as melanoma, head and neck, liver or kidney cancer. This rearrangement joins TRBV4-3 to TRBJ2-1; D may match TRBD1 or TRBD2 (5 bases each). The sample consisted of CD4+ or CD8+ T cells sorted from blood, taken in a trial of the OX40 agonist ivuxolimab. The CDR3 here is CASSHDYVDMGEQFF. The CDR3 DNA reads TGCGCCAGCAGCCACGACTACGTGGACATGGGTGAGCAGTTCTTC.